Each of the 17 T cell receptor beta chains below was sequenced from the same sample in a study of T cells in Graves' hyperthyroidism and ophthalmopathy. The investigators amplified TCR beta CDR3 regions from RNA transcripts. Researchers ran a first-round RT-PCR on the TCR CDR3 using the HTBI primer set. MiXCR, run by TCRdb on the multiplex PCR reads, gives a single entry per CDR3 protein. Of 300,000 or so distinct CDR3 sequences listed, around 17% are singletons. Material: blood. All receptors derive from a man aged 25-45 years with Graves' hyperthyroidism.

This chain connects TRBV27 to TRBJ2-5; TRBD2 aligns across 8 bases. The junction had 7 bases not matched to a gene; V was cut back by 3 bases and J by 4 bases. The CDR3 contains 15 residues. The germline V gene encodes CDR1 MNHEY and CDR2 SMNVEV (reference sequence). The CDR3: CASSFGSGGVETQYF. The CDR3 nucleotides read TGTGCCAGCAGTTTTGGGTCGGGGGGGGTAGAGACCCAGTACTTC.

J is TRBJ2-1 and V is TRBV13, with D maybe TRBD2 (5 bases). The germline V and J ends were trimmed by 5 bases and 10 bases, with 15 bases remaining between them. This CDR3 spans 13 amino acids. Germline loops: CDR1 PRHDT, CDR2 FYEKMQ (reference sequence). CDR3 nucleotides: TGTGCCAGCAGCCACGCATCGGGCGGGGAGCAGTTCTTC. Amino acid sequence: CASSHASGGEQFF.

This clonotype occurred many times. This chain joins TRBV12-3 or TRBV12-4 and TRBJ2-1; D unclear. The CDR3 runs 14 residues. The V end lost 1 base, the J end lost 4 bases, and 8 bases lay between the germline ends. As DNA, the CDR3 is TGTGCCAGCAGTTTAGGGGTACTTTACAATGAGCAGTTCTTC. It translates to CASSLGVLYNEQFF.

This chain links TRBV2 with TRBJ2-5; 10 bases map to TRBD1. The junction had 13 bases not matched to a gene; V was cut back by 6 bases and J by 6 bases. The CDR3 sequence is 16 residues long. Germline loops: CDR1 SNHLY, CDR2 FYNNEI. This CDR3 is CASSSSTGGVTKTQYF. CDR3 coding DNA: TGTGCCAGCAGCTCCTCGACAGGGGGCGTCACGAAGACCCAGTACTTC.

This clonotype was seen a few times. The chain links TRBV6-4 to TRBJ2-1; 10 bases line up with TRBD2. Trimming at V came to 2 bases and at J to 8 bases, leaving 3 bases not matched to a gene. This CDR3 has 14 amino acids. Germline CDR1 reads MRHNA; CDR2 reads SNTAGT. CDR3 region: CASSDGLAGDEQFF. DNA of the CDR3: TGTGCCAGCAGTGACGGTCTAGCGGGAGATGAGCAGTTCTTC.

This clonotype was seen only a few times. This sequence joins TRBV29-1 and TRBJ1-2, with a tentative D call TRBD1 (6 bases). There are 13 residues in the CDR3. Deletions cut 6 bases from V and 8 bases from J, with 19 bases between. CDR1 is SQVTM and CDR2 is ANQGSEA in the germline V gene. This CDR3 reads CSVQPGTLRGYTF. The CDR3 coding sequence is TGCAGCGTCCAACCTGGGACACTCCGGGGCTACACCTTC. The whole variable domain, remainder taken from reference TRBV29-1 and TRBJ1-2, is SAVISQKPSRDICQRGTSLTIQCQVDSQVTMMFWYRQQPGQSLTLIATANQGSEATYESGFVIDKFPISRPNLTFSTLTVSNMSPEDSSIYLCSVQPGTLRGYTFGSGTRLTVV.

This sequence joins TRBV11-2 and TRBJ1-2; no definite D call. The ends were cut back, 5 bases at V and 7 bases at J, with 20 bases in the middle. CDR3 length equals 15 residues. From germline, CDR1 is SGHAT and CDR2 FQNNGV. The CDR3 DNA sequence: TGTGCCAGCAGCCCCCTCTTAGCCCTAAAGGCTGGCTACACCTTC. Translating gives CASSPLLALKAGYTF.

In this sample, this clonotype turned up many times. This chain links TRBV2 with TRBJ2-7; 9 nucleotides match TRBD2. Losses at the gene ends were 5 bases for V and 2 bases for J; bases not matched to a gene: 4. This CDR3 region has 14 residues. The germline gives CDR1 SNHLY, CDR2 FYNNEI. CDR3 in DNA: TGTGCCAGCAGTTACCTAGCGGGAACCTACGAGCAGTACTTC. Translation: CASSYLAGTYEQYF.

The table lists this clonotype with many counts. The chain recombines TRBV20-1 with TRBJ1-1; 8 positions agree with TRBD1. CDR3 size: 13 residues. Germline assignment: CDR1 DFQATT and CDR2 SNEGSKA (reference sequence). Germline trimming cut 6 bases from V and 3 bases from J; bases unmatched to any gene: 6. This CDR3 is CSAEGQDDTEAFF. The CDR3 nucleotides are TGCAGTGCGGAGGGACAGGACGACACTGAAGCTTTCTTT.

The table lists this clonotype with a few counts. This sequence joins TRBV5-1 and TRBJ1-1; tentative D call: TRBD1 (6 bases). The germline gives CDR1 SGHRS, CDR2 YFSETQ. This CDR3 is 16 amino acids long. Trimming removed 4 bases at V and 1 base at J, with 17 bases between. The CDR3 nucleotides read TGCGCCAGCAGCAGGACTTCGGGGGCCTCGAACACTGAAGCTTTCTTT. It is translated as CASSRTSGASNTEAFF.

The table lists this clonotype with many counts. CDR3 bases: TGTGCCACCAGTTCAAGACCGGGACAGACAAAGAATGAGCAGTTCTTC. Amino acid sequence: CATSSRPGQTKNEQFF. J is TRBJ2-1 and V is TRBV24-1, with 7 nucleotides matching TRBD1. The V and J ends lost 6 bases and 7 bases, in that order; junction bases with no gene match: 14. The CDR3 is made up of 16 amino acids. The germline V gene has CDR1 KGHDR and CDR2 SFDVKD.

The genes are TRBV7-2 and TRBJ2-7; D remains ambiguous. The CDR3 is 12 amino acids. The germline V and J ends were trimmed by 4 bases and 6 bases, with 10 bases remaining between them. The V gene's germline CDR1 is SGHTA and CDR2 FQGNSA. CDR3 sequence: CASSSPPAEQYF. The CDR3 nucleotides are TGTGCCAGCAGCTCCCCACCCGCCGAGCAGTACTTC.

This clonotype was seen a few times. The chain combines TRBV12-5 with TRBJ2-2; D unresolved. The V end lost 2 bases, the J end lost 1 base, and 8 bases lay between the germline ends. Germline values: CDR1 LGHNT, CDR2 FRNRAP. The CDR3 spans 15 residues. CDR3 DNA sequence: TGTGCTAGTGGTTTGTCGCCCCTGAACACCGGGGAGCTGTTTTTT. Its protein product is CASGLSPLNTGELFF.

A word on this clonotype: It is unclear where the CDR3 begins or ends on the DNA, so no DNA is shown, and the CDR3 is as TCRdb lists it. The V and J genes are TRBV7-9 and TRBJ1-3. 15 amino acids form the CDR3, both terminal residues included. CDR1 and CDR2 (germline): SEHNR, FQNEAQ (reference sequence). CDR3 in amino acids: CASSFLVGPGNTRYF.

This clonotype was detected ten times or more. V usage is TRBV20-1 and J usage is TRBJ2-7; 10 nucleotides match TRBD2. Germline CDR1 DFQATT, CDR2 SNEGSKA (reference sequence). Trimming cost V 2 bases and J 0 bases; bases outside gene matches: 1. There are 14 residues in the CDR3. CDR3 in amino acids: CSARSSGSSYEQYF. In DNA form, the CDR3 reads TGCAGTGCTAGATCTAGCGGGAGCTCCTACGAGCAGTACTTC.

This rearrangement joins TRBV30 to TRBJ2-2, with a tentative D call TRBD2 (6 bases). CDR3 length: 14 residues. From germline, CDR1 is GTSNPN and CDR2 SVGIG (reference sequence). V lost 4 bases and J lost 2, with 11 bases in between. The CDR3 spells CAWIPSDNTGELFF. CDR3 nucleotide sequence: TGTGCCTGGATCCCTAGCGACAACACCGGGGAGCTGTTTTTT.

This clonotype appeared many times. The chain combines TRBV28 with TRBJ2-1, with TRBD1 as a possible D gene (6 bases). Germline assignment: CDR1 MDHEN and CDR2 SYDVKM. V was trimmed by 3 bases and J by 1 base, leaving 13 bases between them. This CDR3 spans 16 amino acids. The CDR3 is CASSFRAGASYNEQFF. CDR3 nucleotides: TGTGCCAGCAGTTTTCGGGCAGGGGCTTCCTACAATGAGCAGTTCTTC.